A selection of T cell receptor beta chains follows, all from one sample in a study of cytomegalovirus exposure and HLA in healthy donors. Assay used: immunoSEQ multiplex PCR; TCRdb lists only in-frame clones, some missing. The sample has 150,000 to 200,000 clones; nearly 90% are singletons. Sequenced: PBMCs. Every receptor here comes from a man younger than 35 in good health and CMV-seropositive. Each CDR3 is given with its conserved first and last residue. The D gene is left open where the match is weak. Rows may omit the clone size; those that give it use once, few, many or a size class.

j_gene,d_gene,len,v_gene,abundance,CDR3nt,CDR3aa
TRBJ2-1,TRBD2,13,TRBV5-4,-,TGTGCCAGCAGCGTTAGCGGGAGTGATGAGCAGTTCTTC,CASSVSGSDEQFF
TRBJ2-7,-,16,TRBV27,-,TGTGCCAGCAGCGACGCTGACAAGTCCCTTTCCTACGAGCAGTACTTC,CASSDADKSLSYEQYF
TRBJ2-2,TRBD1,14,TRBV7-3,-,TGTGCCAGCAGCACACAGGGGTCCACCGGGGAGCTGTTTTTT,CASSTQGSTGELFF
TRBJ2-1,TRBD2,16,TRBV7-8,-,TGTGCCAGCAGCCCGGGACTAGCGGGCACCTACAATGAGCAGTTCTTC,CASSPGLAGTYNEQFF
TRBJ2-1,-,15,TRBV7-9,-,TGTGCCAGCAGCTTAGGGGGAATAGGGGCAGGTGAGCAGTTCTTC,CASSLGGIGAGEQFF
TRBJ2-3,TRBD1,14,TRBV11-3,-,TGTGCCAGCAGCTTAGGCCAGGGGGCAGATACGCAGTATTTT,CASSLGQGADTQYF
TRBJ2-1,-,18,TRBV4-2,-,TGTGCCAGCAGCCAAGATCCGGCGGGAACGACCTCCTACAATGAGCAGTTCTTC,CASSQDPAGTTSYNEQFF
TRBJ2-3,-,11,TRBV7-9,-,TGTGCCAGCAGAGCGACTAGTTTTCTGTATTTT,CASRATSFLYF
TRBJ2-3,TRBD1,14,TRBV25-1,-,TGTGCCAGCAGTCCTCAGGGGGCTGAAGATACGCAGTATTTT,CASSPQGAEDTQYF
TRBJ2-2,TRBD1,16,TRBV9,-,TGTGCCAGCAGCGTAGATGGGACAGGGTCCACCGGGGAGCTGTTTTTT,CASSVDGTGSTGELFF
TRBJ1-1,-,15,TRBV9,-,TGTGCCAGCAGCGTAGGATCAGGGATGAACACTGAAGCTTTCTTT,CASSVGSGMNTEAFF
TRBJ2-3,-,16,TRBV7-3,once,TGTGCCAGCAGCTTAGGTGGCGGTACTAGCACAGATACGCAGTATTTT,CASSLGGGTSTDTQYF
TRBJ2-2,TRBD1,13,TRBV27,-,TGTGCCAGCAGTCCGGACAGGTCCGGGGAGCTGTTTTTT,CASSPDRSGELFF
TRBJ2-5,-,14,TRBV9,-,TGTGCCAGCAGCCCCATTGGGGGGAGAGAGACCCAGTACTTC,CASSPIGGRETQYF
TRBJ2-3,TRBD1,16,TRBV4-1,-,TGCGCCAGCAGCCAAGCCCGAGGGACAGACACAGATACGCAGTATTTT,CASSQARGTDTDTQYF
TRBJ2-5,-,15,TRBV7-9,-,TGTGCCAGCAGCCTGCGACTGAGGGCAAAAGAGACCCAGTACTTC,CASSLRLRAKETQYF
TRBJ1-4,TRBD1,14,TRBV9,-,TGTGCCAGCAGCGTCGGGACAGTGAATGAAAAACTGTTTTTT,CASSVGTVNEKLFF
TRBJ1-1,TRBD1,16,TRBV9,-,TGTGCCAGCAGCGTATGGGGGACAGGGAGTGACACTGAAGCTTTCTTT,CASSVWGTGSDTEAFF
TRBJ2-5,TRBD2,17,TRBV11-2,-,TGTGCCAGCAGCCTCGGGCGGCTAGCGGGAGGGAGTGAGACCCAGTACTTC,CASSLGRLAGGSETQYF
TRBJ2-2,-,15,TRBV2,-,TGTGCCAGCAGTGACAGGACAGCGAACACCGGGGAGCTGTTTTTT,CASSDRTANTGELFF
TRBJ2-5,-,12,TRBV30,once,TGTGCCTGGAGTGTAGGAGCTAGCTCCCAGTACTTC,CAWSVGASSQYF
TRBJ2-2,-,18,TRBV27,-,TGTGCCAGCACCGTTATGGGTAGGGCGGGATTGAACACCGGGGAGCTGTTTTTT,CASTVMGRAGLNTGELFF
TRBJ1-2,TRBD1,14,TRBV30,-,TGTGCCTGGAGCCCACTGACAGGGGGCTATGGCTACACCTTC,CAWSPLTGGYGYTF
TRBJ2-2,TRBD2,16,TRBV11-2,-,TGTGCCAGCAGCTTAGTACTAGCGTCGAACACCGGGGAGCTGTTTTTT,CASSLVLASNTGELFF
TRBJ2-5,TRBD2,14,TRBV7-9,-,TGTGCCAGCAGCTGGACTAGCGGGAGGGAGACCCAGTACTTC,CASSWTSGRETQYF
TRBJ1-3,-,16,TRBV28,once,TGTGCCAGCAGTTTACCGGGGTTAACCTCTGGAAACACCATATATTTT,CASSLPGLTSGNTIYF
TRBJ2-2,TRBD2,17,TRBV7-8,-,TGTGCCAGCAGCTTAGTTGCGCTAGCGGGGGTCACCGGGGAGCTGTTTTTT,CASSLVALAGVTGELFF
TRBJ2-3,TRBD2,14,TRBV9,-,TGTGCCAGCAGCGGGGGGGGGTACACAGATACGCAGTATTTT,CASSGGGYTDTQYF
TRBJ2-1,TRBD1,16,TRBV28,-,TGTGCCAGCAGTTTATGGGGACAGGGGGGCTACAATGAGCAGTTCTTC,CASSLWGQGGYNEQFF
TRBJ2-4,-,14,TRBV5-1,-,TGCGCCAGCAGCCCGGGGGAAGCCAAAAACATTCAGTACTTC,CASSPGEAKNIQYF
TRBJ2-7,-,14,TRBV7-3,once,TGTGCCAGCAGCGCGGGACTCCCCAAGGACGAGCAGTACTTC,CASSAGLPKDEQYF
TRBJ1-2,-,12,TRBV30,-,TGTGCCTGGGAGGGAGGGGGGTATGGCTACACCTTC,CAWEGGGYGYTF
TRBJ2-5,-,15,TRBV28,-,TGTGCCAGCAGGCAGACAGGGGTGGGAGGGGAGACCCAGTACTTC,CASRQTGVGGETQYF
TRBJ1-2,TRBD1,16,TRBV7-2,-,TGTGCCAGCAGCGCGCGGAAGACAGGGACTTTTTATGGCTACACCTTC,CASSARKTGTFYGYTF
TRBJ1-2,TRBD1,14,TRBV10-3,once,TGTGCCATCAGTGCAGGGGGATGGGACTATGGCTACACCTTC,CAISAGGWDYGYTF
TRBJ1-2,TRBD1,15,TRBV5-1,-,TGCGCCAGCAGCGTTACCGGGACAGCAAACTATGGCTACACCTTC,CASSVTGTANYGYTF
TRBJ1-5,-,13,TRBV7-8,-,TGTGCCAGCAGCTTACAGGGTTATCAGCCCCAGCATTTT,CASSLQGYQPQHF
TRBJ2-7,TRBD2,18,TRBV4-1,-,TGCGCCAGCAGCCAAGATCCCCTGGGACTAGCGGGGTCCTACGAGCAGTACTTC,CASSQDPLGLAGSYEQYF
TRBJ2-2,TRBD2,14,TRBV13,-,TGTGCCAGCAGCTTAGCGGGAGGCCTCGGGGAGCTGTTTTTT,CASSLAGGLGELFF
TRBJ2-3,-,14,TRBV9,-,TGTGCCAGCAGCCCCGGACAAGGACGAGATACGCAGTATTTT,CASSPGQGRDTQYF
TRBJ2-1,-,15,TRBV2,-,TGTGCCAGCAGTGAGATTATGCAGGGAAGGAATGAGCAGTTCTTC,CASSEIMQGRNEQFF
TRBJ1-5,-,13,TRBV7-9,-,TGTGCCAGCAGCTTAACAGGCAATCAGCCCCAGCATTTT,CASSLTGNQPQHF
TRBJ1-2,TRBD1,16,TRBV5-6,few,TGTGCCAGCAGCTTGGGACCGGGACAGGGAATCAGCGGCTACACCTTC,CASSLGPGQGISGYTF
TRBJ2-3,TRBD1,14,TRBV10-3,-,TGTGCCATCAGCCCGACAGGGGGGACAGATACGCAGTATTTT,CAISPTGGTDTQYF
TRBJ2-2,TRBD2,15,TRBV19,-,TGTGCCAGTAGTGCGCCGGGACTAGCCGCCGGGGAGCTGTTTTTT,CASSAPGLAAGELFF
TRBJ1-5,-,15,TRBV28,-,TGTGCCAGCAGTTTATATCTCCAACTGGGCCAGCCCCAGCATTTT,CASSLYLQLGQPQHF
TRBJ2-7,TRBD2,17,TRBV4-1,-,TGCGCCAGCAGCCAAGATGAAGCGGGAGGCCTCTCCTACGAGCAGTACTTC,CASSQDEAGGLSYEQYF
TRBJ2-3,TRBD2,15,TRBV5-1,once,TGCGCCAGCAGTGACGGAGCGGGAAGCACAGATACGCAGTATTTT,CASSDGAGSTDTQYF
TRBJ1-4,TRBD1,18,TRBV28,once,TGTGCCAGCAGTTTGGGGGACAGGGTCTCATCGGCTAATGAAAAACTGTTTTTT,CASSLGDRVSSANEKLFF
TRBJ2-3,-,11,TRBV28,once,TGTGCCAGCATAGCGCGCGATACGCAGTATTTT,CASIARDTQYF
TRBJ2-1,TRBD1,13,TRBV10-3,-,TGTGCCAGTCGACAGGGGGGGTACAATGAGCAGTTCTTC,CASRQGGYNEQFF
TRBJ2-1,TRBD2,16,TRBV2,-,TGTGCCAGCAGTGAAAATGGCCTAGCGGGAGCTAGGGAGCAGTTCTTC,CASSENGLAGAREQFF
TRBJ1-5,-,17,TRBV6-1,once,TGTGCCAGCAGTGAAGTTATACAGCCGTCGTACAATCAGCCCCAGCATTTT,CASSEVIQPSYNQPQHF
TRBJ1-5,TRBD1,15,TRBV28,-,TGTGCCAGCACGGTTACGGGACAGTCGAATCAGCCCCAGCATTTT,CASTVTGQSNQPQHF
TRBJ2-2,-,13,TRBV6-5,-,TGTGCCAGCAGTTACTTGGGAGTCGGGGAGCTGTTTTTT,CASSYLGVGELFF
TRBJ2-3,TRBD1,19,TRBV7-3,-,TGTGCCAGCAGACGACAGGGCCCCTTGGTTTCGGCTAGCACAGATACGCAGTATTTT,CASRRQGPLVSASTDTQYF
TRBJ2-7,-,14,TRBV13,-,TGTGCCAGCAGCTTCCTAGCTACCTCCTACGAGCAGTACTTC,CASSFLATSYEQYF
TRBJ2-2,-,15,TRBV2,once,TGTGCCAGCAGTGAGGCCAGGGCAATCGGCGGGGAGCTGTTTTTT,CASSEARAIGGELFF